A single sample is the source of the 26 T cell receptor beta chains below, sequenced in a study of T cells after yellow fever vaccination. TCRdb re-called the 5' RACE reads with MiXCR, one entry per CDR3 protein. The table includes under 250,000 distinct CDR3 sequences, 3% to 3.5% detected once. Sample: CD4+ T cells sorted from PBMCs, taken 10 days after the yellow fever booster vaccination. The origin of the receptors is a man aged 18 to 35 who received the YFV17D yellow fever vaccine.

This clonotype came up many times. The chain uses TRBV7-2 and TRBJ1-4; no clear D. This CDR3 comprises 14 residues. The germline V and J ends were trimmed by 7 bases and 3 bases, with 12 bases remaining between them. Germline V gives CDR1 SGHTA, CDR2 FQGNSA. The CDR3 DNA reads as TGTGCCAGCAATCTATTTGGGTCTAATGAAAAACTGTTTTTT. Its protein is CASNLFGSNEKLFF.

This clonotype occurred many times. The V call is TRBV5-5, the J call TRBJ2-5; possibly TRBD1 for D (6 bases). The CDR3 contains 14 residues. Trimming cost V 5 bases and J 2 bases, with 13 bases left between them. Germline loops: CDR1 SGHKS, CDR2 YYEKEE (reference sequence). The CDR3 loop reads CASRDARGQETQYF. In DNA, the CDR3 is TGTGCCAGCAGGGATGCCAGGGGACAAGAGACCCAGTACTTC.

The chain combines TRBV2 with TRBJ1-1; D is unclear. The V gene's germline CDR1 is SNHLY and CDR2 FYNNEI. This CDR3 region has 13 residues. The V and J ends lost 9 bases and 1 base respectively, with 12 bases between them. The chain's CDR3 is CASHTRPNTEAFF. In DNA, the CDR3 is TGTGCCAGTCATACCAGGCCGAACACTGAAGCTTTCTTT.

The sample holds a few counts of this clonotype. This chain joins TRBV18 and TRBJ1-1, with D tentatively TRBD1 (5 bases). The germline V gene encodes CDR1 KGHSH and CDR2 LQKENI. This CDR3 is built from 13 residues. The V end was cut by 4 bases, the J end by 7 bases, with 13 bases between. CDR3 region: CASSLRDRGEAFF. The CDR3 DNA reads as TGTGCCAGCTCACTCAGGGACCGTGGTGAAGCTTTCTTT.

V usage is TRBV10-3 and J usage is TRBJ2-5, with 9 bases that match TRBD2. J was trimmed by 5 bases and V by 6 bases; bases with no gene match: 4. Germline V CDR1 and CDR2: ENHRY, SYGVKD. The CDR3 loop spans 13 amino acids. In DNA, the CDR3 is TGTGCCATCAGGGGACTAGCCTCGGAGACCCAGTACTTC. Translated: CAIRGLASETQYF.

This clonotype was seen many times. The chain uses TRBV12-5 and TRBJ2-5; TRBD2 is a possible D gene (7 bases). The CDR3 sequence is 14 residues long. Looked up from germline, CDR1 is LGHNT and CDR2 is FRNRAP. Between the trimmed V and J ends, which lost 7 bases and 3 bases, there was a span of 15 bases. The CDR3 loop reads CASALGGGEETQYF. CDR3 coding DNA: TGTGCTAGTGCCCTGGGAGGGGGGGAAGAGACCCAGTACTTC.

This clonotype was recorded at least ten times. This chain connects TRBV6-5 to TRBJ2-7; 10 bases fit TRBD2. V trimming: 7 bases; J trimming: 9 bases; junction bases outside the gene matches: 12. This CDR3 spans 14 amino acids. Germline CDR1 MNHEY, CDR2 SVGAGI. CDR3 coding DNA: TGTGCCAGCAAAAGAGGTAGCGGGGGGCAGCGGCAGTACGTC. Translating it yields CASKRGSGGQRQYV.

V is TRBV12-3 or TRBV12-4 and J is TRBJ1-5; unclear D gene. The CDR3 length is 12 residues. V was pared by 8 bases and J by 3 bases, with 8 bases between. CDR3 amino acids: CASGRPNQPQHF. The CDR3 DNA reads as TGTGCCAGCGGGCGGCCCAATCAGCCCCAGCATTTT.

There are a few counts of this clonotype. The rearrangement uses TRBV7-3 and TRBJ1-2, with D uncertain. The V end was cut by 1 base, the J end by 14 bases, with 14 bases between. The CDR3 has 12 residues. Germline assignment: CDR1 SGHTA and CDR2 FQGTGA. As DNA, the CDR3 is TGTGCCAGCAGCTTAATGGGAGGAGACCTAACCTTC. It specifies CASSLMGGDLTF.

This clonotype was seen more than once but under ten times. The V and J genes are TRBV5-1 and TRBJ2-5; TRBD2 matches at 10 bases. The junction had 11 bases not matched to a gene; V was cut back by 3 bases and J by 9 bases. CDR1 is SGHRS and CDR2 is YFSETQ in the germline V gene. There are 15 residues in the CDR3. CDR3 sequence: CASSSTGGLAAAQYF. Written as DNA, the CDR3 is TGCGCCAGCAGCTCGACCGGAGGACTAGCGGCGGCCCAGTACTTC. Full variable domain (remainder filled in from reference TRBV5-1 and TRBJ2-5): KAGVTQTPRYLIKTRGQQVTLSCSPISGHRSVSWYQQTPGQGLQFLFEYFSETQRNKGNFPGRFSGRQFSNSRSEMNVSTLELGDSALYLCASSSTGGLAAAQYFGPGTRLLVL.

This clonotype was counted many times. This chain links TRBV20-1 with TRBJ2-3; perhaps TRBD1 as D (6 bases). Germline V gives CDR1 DFQATT, CDR2 SNEGSKA (reference sequence). Deletions cut 6 bases from V and 4 bases from J, with 17 bases between. CDR3 length: 14 amino acids. The CDR3 region has the DNA TGCAGTGCGAACACAGGGTTGTGGGCAGATACGCAGTATTTT. Amino acids: CSANTGLWADTQYF.

In its sample, this clonotype is medium-sized. This chain uses TRBV5-1 with TRBJ2-7; D gene unclear. The V gene lost 4 bases and the J gene lost 7 bases, with 9 bases spanning the gap. The CDR3 loop spans 11 amino acids. CDR1 is SGHRS, CDR2 YFSETQ, per germline. The CDR3 DNA is TGCGCCAGCAGCCCCCTCGGAGAGCAGTACTTC. The encoded protein is CASSPLGEQYF.

The gene calls are TRBV4-1 and TRBJ2-7, with 9 bases matching TRBD1. Germline CDR1 reads MGHRA; CDR2 reads YSYEKL. V trimming: 4 bases; J trimming: 3 bases; junction bases outside the gene matches: 16. The CDR3 contains 18 residues. The CDR3 DNA is TGCGCCAGCAGCCCTCTACAAGGGGGACAGGGTCTTTTCTACGAGCAGTACGTC. The encoded protein is CASSPLQGGQGLFYEQYV.

This clonotype has a count of ten or more. The rearrangement links TRBV29-1 to TRBJ1-5; 7 bases line up with TRBD1. CDR1 SQVTM and CDR2 ANQGSEA come from the germline V gene. The length of the CDR3 is 13 residues. Trimming cost V 4 bases and J 5 bases; bases outside gene matches: 5. The CDR3 sequence: CSVAGDSYQPQHF. The CDR3 DNA is TGCAGCGTTGCAGGGGACAGCTATCAGCCCCAGCATTTT.

This sequence joins TRBV7-9 and TRBJ2-1; 8 positions match TRBD1. This CDR3 is 13 amino acids long. The V gene's germline CDR1 is SEHNR and CDR2 FQNEAQ (reference sequence). Trimming removed 5 bases from V and 6 bases from J; junction bases left unmatched: 3. The CDR3 spells CASSGQGFNEQFF. The DNA of the CDR3 is TGTGCCAGCAGCGGACAGGGTTTCAATGAGCAGTTCTTC.

This clonotype was seen a handful of times. V usage is TRBV6-5 and J usage is TRBJ2-1; D call uncertain. V gave up 0 bases and J gave up 13 bases, with 7 bases separating them. The CDR3 is 11 residues long. Germline values: CDR1 MNHEY, CDR2 SVGAGI. DNA for the CDR3: TGTGCCAGCAGTTACTCGTCATTACAGTTCTTC. Translation: CASSYSSLQFF.

Ten or more counts support this clonotype. The chain employs TRBV12-3 or TRBV12-4 and TRBJ2-5, with TRBD2 matching over 9 bases. There are 17 residues in the CDR3. The trim removed 7 bases at V and 4 bases at J, leaving 16 bases unmatched. The CDR3 nucleotides are TGTGCCAGCAACAAAGAGGTAGCGGGGGCCGAGGGAGAGACCCAGTACTTC. Amino acids: CASNKEVAGAEGETQYF.

This clonotype was picked up a small number of times. This rearrangement joins TRBV11-3 to TRBJ2-2; 8 bases match TRBD2. V was pared by 5 bases and J by 7 bases, with 6 bases of the junction left unmatched. The CDR3 spans 14 residues. The germline CDR1 and CDR2 sequences are SGHNT and YENEEA. In nucleotides, the CDR3 is TGTGCCAGCAGCGAGGGACTAGTCGGCGGGGAGCTGTTTTTT. Its translation is CASSEGLVGGELFF.

Concerning this clonotype: A much larger clone differs by one base, so this may be a read error. The chain has TRBV7-2 and TRBJ1-1; a possible D gene is TRBD1 (5 bases). CDR3 size: 12 residues. CDR1 SGHTA and CDR2 FQGNSA come from the germline V gene. Trimming removed 6 bases from V and 6 bases from J, with 11 bases in between. The CDR3 region is CASRGDFSEAFF. CDR3 nucleotides: TGTGCCAGCAGGGGGGACTTTTCTGAAGCTTTCTTT.

This clonotype was recorded only once. The V call is TRBV10-3, the J call TRBJ1-2, with D possibly matching TRBD1 (6 bases). Trimming shortened V by 4 bases and J by 7 bases, and 13 bases separated the two germline ends. The CDR3 has 13 amino acids. The germline V gene has CDR1 ENHRY and CDR2 SYGVKD. CDR3 amino acids: CAISGGQGRGYTF. Here the CDR3 DNA reads TGTGCCATCAGTGGGGGGCAGGGTCGTGGCTACACCTTC.

This rearrangement joins TRBV6-1 to TRBJ1-1, with D possibly matching TRBD1 (6 bases). Germline V gives CDR1 MNHNS, CDR2 SASEGT. V lost 4 bases to trimming and J lost 5 bases, with 17 bases between them. This CDR3 spans 15 amino acids. The chain's CDR3 is CASSVLTGPGTEAFF. The DNA of the CDR3 is TGTGCCAGCAGTGTATTGACAGGTCCCGGGACTGAAGCTTTCTTT.

This clonotype was picked up many times. The genes are TRBV12-3 or TRBV12-4 and TRBJ2-4, with TRBD1 identical over 10 bases. V dropped 5 bases and J dropped 5; count of bases not matched to a gene: 6. The CDR3 runs to 15 residues. The CDR3 spells CASSVGQGRQNIQYF. As DNA, the CDR3 is TGTGCCAGCAGTGTGGGACAGGGGAGGCAAAACATTCAGTACTTC.

This clonotype was observed many times. V is TRBV11-1 and J is TRBJ2-5; D is perhaps TRBD1 or TRBD2 (6 bases each). The CDR3 extends over 15 amino acids. In germline, CDR1 is SGHAT, CDR2 FQDESV (reference sequence). The V end lost 5 bases, the J end lost 2 bases, and 15 bases lay between the germline ends. The CDR3 region has the DNA TGTGCCAGCAGCGGAAACACAGGGAGGCAAGAGACCCAGTACTTC. Protein: CASSGNTGRQETQYF.

This clonotype was picked up many times. The chain links TRBV4-1 to TRBJ2-2; D is undetermined. The CDR3 totals 14 residues. The V end was cut by 0 bases, the J end by 5 bases, with 7 bases between. The germline gives CDR1 MGHRA, CDR2 YSYEKL. CDR3 loop: CASSQEPVTGELFF. For the CDR3, the DNA is TGCGCCAGCAGCCAAGAACCCGTGACCGGGGAGCTGTTTTTT.

This clonotype has just a few counts. The chain is built from TRBV29-1 and TRBJ2-3; TRBD2 matches 7 bases. V lost 6 bases to trimming and J lost 3 bases; unmatched junction nucleotides: 12. CDR1 is SQVTM and CDR2 is ANQGSEA in the germline V gene. The CDR3 extends over 15 amino acids. The DNA for the CDR3 is TGCAGCGTGACGGGGCCGGGGGGAAGTACAGATACGCAGTATTTT. This codes for CSVTGPGGSTDTQYF.

The chain has TRBV20-1 and TRBJ2-5, with 10 bases fitting TRBD2. The germline gives CDR1 DFQATT, CDR2 SNEGSKA (reference sequence). CDR3 length: 14 amino acids. The J segment lost 7 bases and the V segment lost 3 bases, leaving 8 bases of the junction unmatched. CDR3 residues: CSARASGGVGTQYF. In DNA form, the CDR3 reads TGCAGTGCTAGGGCTAGCGGGGGAGTGGGGACCCAGTACTTC.